The 5 T cell receptor beta chains listed next were all sequenced from one sample in a study of T cell responses to AZD1222 COVID-19 vaccine. TCRdb's copy holds only in-frame clones and misses some; the assay was immunoSEQ multiplex PCR. Counted here are 45,000 to 60,000 clones, about 90% occurring once; the ten biggest clones make up about 3.9%. The material was peripheral blood, obtained on day 0 of AZD1222 vaccination. The receptors were gathered from an adult in good health.

The chain couples TRBV2 to TRBJ2-6; tentative D call: TRBD1 (6 bases). The CDR3 has 16 amino acids. CDR1 is SNHLY, CDR2 FYNNEI, per germline. Between the trimmed V and J ends, which lost 8 bases and 1 base, there was a span of 15 bases. The CDR3 DNA is TGTGCCAGCTCAATCCTAGGGGGATCTGGGGCCAACGTCCTGACTTTC. Translation gives CASSILGGSGANVLTF.

V and J are TRBV12-3 or TRBV12-4 and TRBJ2-3; D is unresolved. CDR3 size: 13 residues. The V end lost 6 bases, the J end lost 3 bases, and 10 bases lay between the germline ends. Written as DNA, the CDR3 is TGTGCCAGCAGCCGACGGAAGACAGATACGCAGTATTTT. Residues: CASSRRKTDTQYF.

The chain employs TRBV6-5 and TRBJ1-3; the match to TRBD1 covers 7 bases. The ends lost 2 bases at V and 3 bases at J; junction bases unmatched: 4. CDR1 is MNHEY and CDR2 is SVGAGI in the germline V gene. The CDR3 has 15 residues. CDR3 in amino acids: CASSYEGGHGNTIYF. For the CDR3, the DNA is TGTGCCAGCAGTTACGAAGGGGGCCATGGAAACACCATATATTTT.

The chain has TRBV7-2 and TRBJ2-2; either TRBD1 or TRBD2 may supply D (5 bases each). V lost 1 base and J 1 base, leaving 10 bases between the germline ends. This CDR3 has 16 residues. Germline CDR1 is SGHTA and CDR2 is FQGNSA. CDR3 nucleotides: TGTGCCAGCAGCTTAGGCAGAGGGGTGAACACCGGGGAGCTGTTTTTT. Protein: CASSLGRGVNTGELFF. Variable domain in full (rest from reference TRBV7-2 and TRBJ2-2): GAGVSQSPSNKVTEKGKDVELRCDPISGHTALYWYRQSLGQGLEFLIYFQGNSAPDKSGLPSDRFSAERTGGSVSTLTIQRTQQEDSAVYLCASSLGRGVNTGELFFGEGSRLTVL.

The chain is built from TRBV10-3 and TRBJ1-1; a possible D gene is TRBD1 (6 bases). This CDR3 is 14 amino acids long. V was pared by 0 bases and J by 6 bases, with 11 bases between. Germline CDR1 and CDR2: ENHRY and SYGVKD. CDR3 in amino acids: CAISESRGSAEAFF. The CDR3 DNA is TGTGCCATCAGTGAGTCCAGGGGTTCGGCTGAAGCTTTCTTT.